The clone carrying this T cell receptor (beta chain) was detected many times. The entry originates in a study of molecular identifiers for immune sequencing clone quantification. One entry per CDR3 protein, called by TCRdb with MiXCR from the PCR reads. This repertoire shows about 68,000 distinct CDR3 sequences, 15% to 20% found once; its top ten account for roughly 1.5%. J lost 3 bases, V lost 3 bases, and 11 bases had no gene match. Germline V gene sequence: CDR1 DFQATT, CDR2 SNEGSKA (reference sequence). This CDR3 contains 16 residues. This chain uses TRBV20-1 with TRBJ2-3, with 8 bases fitting TRBD2. The receptor's source is a human donor in good health. Some libraries in this study had Jurkat cell RNA spiked in. The sequenced material came from naive CD8+ T cells from blood, with Jurkat cell RNA spiked in. Sample subset: FACS-sorted CD8+CD4-CCR7+CD45RA+ naive T cells. DNA for the CDR3: TGCAGTGCTAGTTGGTCTCTAGCGGGTGGAACAGATACGCAGTATTTT. The encoded protein is CSASWSLAGGTDTQYF.